These 20 T cell receptor beta chains share one sample of origin, sequenced in a study of T cells in Graves' hyperthyroidism and ophthalmopathy. The source material, RNA transcripts, was used to amplify TCR beta CDR3 regions. The HTBI primer set drove a first-round RT-PCR of the TCR CDR3. A single record per CDR3 protein comes from TCRdb applying MiXCR to the multiplex PCR reads. Here the sample spans roughly 720,000 distinct CDR3 sequences, around a sixth being singletons. Sequenced sample: blood. The source is a man aged 50 to 59 with Graves' hyperthyroidism.

This clonotype was recorded at least ten times. The genes are TRBV6-5 and TRBJ2-3; 8 bases align to TRBD2. CDR3 length: 20 amino acids. The V gene's germline CDR1 is MNHEY and CDR2 SVGAGI. The V segment lost 5 bases and the J segment 3 bases; nucleotides outside the gene matches: 22. This CDR3 is CASSHPASGWGQGTTDTQYF. The CDR3 DNA sequence: TGTGCCAGCAGTCACCCGGCTAGCGGGTGGGGTCAGGGTACGACAGATACGCAGTATTTT.

Details on this clonotype: With a much larger clone just one base away, this may be a read error. The chain is built from TRBV24-1 and TRBJ2-5; 8 positions agree with TRBD2. In germline, CDR1 is KGHDR, CDR2 SFDVKD. J lost 5 bases, V lost 5 bases, and 9 bases had no gene match. The CDR3 contains 15 residues. The CDR3 reads CATSGPGGAGETQYF. The CDR3 region has the DNA TGTGCCACCAGTGGTCCGGGAGGGGCAGGGGAGACCCAGTACTTC.

Many counts were recorded for this clonotype. The rearrangement uses TRBV7-8 and TRBJ2-2, with 8 bases identical to TRBD2. Germline CDR1 is SGHVS and CDR2 is FQNEAQ. The CDR3 totals 18 residues. Losses at the gene ends were 4 bases for V and 2 bases for J; bases not matched to a gene: 12. The CDR3 protein is CASSSKRLAGHNTGELFF. Here the CDR3 DNA reads TGTGCCAGCAGCTCAAAAAGGCTAGCGGGCCACAACACCGGGGAGCTGTTTTTT.

At least ten counts were recorded for this clonotype. The chain links TRBV7-8 to TRBJ2-1; the match to TRBD2 covers 12 bases. The V segment lost 4 bases and the J segment 9 bases; nucleotides outside the gene matches: 4. This CDR3 contains 14 residues. CDR1 SGHVS and CDR2 FQNEAQ come from the germline V gene. Written as DNA, the CDR3 is TGTGCCAGCAGCTCTAGCGGGAGGGCCGCTGAGCAGTTCTTC. The encoded protein is CASSSSGRAAEQFF.

This clonotype has a count of ten or more. The CDR3 loop is CASSSGTSRQETQYF. CDR3 DNA sequence: TGTGCCAGCAGCTCCGGGACTAGCAGACAAGAGACCCAGTACTTC. This chain connects TRBV7-2 to TRBJ2-5; 9 nucleotides match TRBD2. V trimming: 4 bases; J trimming: 2 bases; junction bases outside the gene matches: 5. Germline CDR1 is SGHTA and CDR2 is FQGNSA. This CDR3 spans 15 amino acids.

The chain is built from TRBV3-1 and TRBJ1-3, with unresolved D. This CDR3 region has 14 residues. The germline CDR1 and CDR2 sequences are LGHDT and YNNKEL (reference sequence). The V end lost 4 bases, the J end lost 8 bases, and 15 bases lay between the germline ends. Here the CDR3 DNA reads TGTGCCAGCAGCCCCTTTGGTCGGATAGACACCATATATTTT. Its protein is CASSPFGRIDTIYF.

V usage is TRBV19 and J usage is TRBJ2-1, with 13 bases lining up with TRBD2. The length of the CDR3 is 17 residues. Germline V gene sequence: CDR1 LNHDA, CDR2 SQIVND (reference sequence). The V gene end was trimmed by 3 bases and the J gene end by 6 bases; junction bases not matched to a gene: 8. CDR3 residues: CASSIGTSGIRRNEQFF. The CDR3 nucleotides read TGTGCCAGTAGTATCGGGACTAGCGGGATCCGCCGCAATGAGCAGTTCTTC. Variable domain in full (rest from reference TRBV19 and TRBJ2-1): DGGITQSPKYLFRKEGQNVTLSCEQNLNHDAMYWYRQDPGQGLRLIYYSQIVNDFQKGDIAEGYSVSREKKESFPLTVTSAQKNPTAFYLCASSIGTSGIRRNEQFFGPGTRLTVL.

This clonotype was recorded many times. This chain connects TRBV11-2 to TRBJ2-5; D is uncertain. Deletions cut 5 bases from V and 10 bases from J, with 20 bases between. Germline loops: CDR1 SGHAT, CDR2 FQNNGV. CDR3 size: 14 residues. Here the CDR3 DNA reads TGTGCCAGCAGCCTTGTTTGGACGGGTGTCGACCAGTACTTC. It yields the protein CASSLVWTGVDQYF.

V usage is TRBV4-2 and J usage is TRBJ1-2, with D possibly matching TRBD1 (5 bases). Germline V gene sequence: CDR1 LGHNA, CDR2 YNFKEQ. The CDR3 length is 16 residues. V lost 0 bases and J lost 5, with 16 bases in between. CDR3 amino acids: CASSQDGQRSLYGYTF. CDR3 coding DNA: TGTGCCAGCAGCCAAGACGGACAAAGATCACTTTATGGCTACACCTTC.

The sample holds many counts of this clonotype. The CDR3 coding sequence is TGTGCCAGCAGTCAAGTCGGTCATTCAGATACGCAGTATTTT. Translation gives CASSQVGHSDTQYF. The rearrangement uses TRBV28 and TRBJ2-3; D unresolved. Germline V gene lookup returns CDR1 MDHEN and CDR2 SYDVKM. The CDR3 length is 14 residues. The V end was cut by 5 bases, the J end by 4 bases, with 13 bases between.

This clonotype was detected many times. The chain employs TRBV6-1 and TRBJ2-5, with TRBD2 matching over 11 bases. CDR3 length: 15 residues. Germline assignment: CDR1 MNHNS and CDR2 SASEGT. The V gene end was trimmed by 5 bases and the J gene end by 5 bases; junction bases not matched to a gene: 7. Here the CDR3 DNA reads TGTGCCAGCAGTAAAATAGCGGGAGGGCTGGAGACCCAGTACTTC. This translates into CASSKIAGGLETQYF.

This chain links TRBV19 with TRBJ2-5, with 7 bases that match TRBD1. Unmatched junction bases numbered 18, after V lost 8 bases and J lost 9 bases. Germline CDR1 reads LNHDA; CDR2 reads SQIVND (reference sequence). This CDR3 is 15 amino acids long. The CDR3 DNA sequence: TGTGCCAGTGGGGGACAGCGAGGGATCCGACGAGCCCAGTACTTC. This codes for CASGGQRGIRRAQYF.

The table lists this clonotype with many counts. This chain uses TRBV27 with TRBJ2-1, with D maybe TRBD2 (5 bases). The germline V and J ends were trimmed by 6 bases and 3 bases, with 15 bases remaining between them. The CDR3 is 15 residues long. Germline assignment: CDR1 MNHEY and CDR2 SMNVEV (reference sequence). This CDR3 is CASSLGGSLYNEQFF. CDR3 in DNA: TGTGCCAGCAGCTTAGGAGGCAGTCTCTACAATGAGCAGTTCTTC.

The V and J genes are TRBV20-1 and TRBJ1-4; TRBD1 might be the D (5 bases). Germline CDR1 DFQATT, CDR2 SNEGSKA (reference sequence). V shed 6 bases and J shed 0 bases, with 11 bases lying between them. The CDR3 length is 14 residues. As DNA, the CDR3 is TGCAGTGCACCGACCAGGGCAACTAATGAAAAACTGTTTTTT. Protein: CSAPTRATNEKLFF.

V gene TRBV6-5 combines with J gene TRBJ2-3; D unclear. The germline V and J ends were trimmed by 6 bases and 0 bases, with 19 bases remaining between them. The CDR3 extends over 17 amino acids. The germline V gene encodes CDR1 MNHEY and CDR2 SVGAGI. Here the CDR3 reads CASSYIPYGDSTDTQYF. CDR3 bases: TGTGCCAGCAGCTACATACCTTACGGAGATAGCACAGATACGCAGTATTTT.

A single count supports this clonotype. The chain couples TRBV2 to TRBJ2-7; D remains unclear. This CDR3 is built from 11 residues. Germline values: CDR1 SNHLY, CDR2 FYNNEI. V was trimmed by 6 bases and J by 4 bases, leaving 7 bases between them. CDR3 sequence: CASRVQYEQYF. Here the CDR3 DNA reads TGTGCCAGCAGAGTACAGTACGAGCAGTACTTC.

This clonotype occurred once. The chain joins TRBV20-1 to TRBJ1-5, with unresolved D. Germline CDR1 reads DFQATT; CDR2 reads SNEGSKA (reference sequence). V lost 1 base and J lost 6, with 16 bases in between. This CDR3 comprises 15 residues. The CDR3 here is CSARASSEGSQPQHF. CDR3 sequence (DNA): TGCAGTGCTAGAGCTTCTTCGGAGGGCAGTCAGCCCCAGCATTTT.

This clonotype was counted ten times or more. The V gene is TRBV28, the J gene TRBJ1-1; TRBD1 matches at 9 bases. V trimming: 0 bases; J trimming: 8 bases; junction bases outside the gene matches: 4. CDR1 MDHEN and CDR2 SYDVKM come from the germline V gene. This CDR3 has 14 residues. This chain's CDR3 is CASSLWDRGKEAFF. CDR3 sequence (DNA): TGTGCCAGCAGTTTATGGGACAGGGGCAAAGAAGCTTTCTTT.

This chain connects TRBV6-1 to TRBJ2-7, with 10 bases matching TRBD1. Germline V lookup: CDR1 MNHNS, CDR2 SASEGT. This CDR3 is 14 amino acids long. The junction had 8 bases not matched to a gene; V was cut back by 6 bases and J by 6 bases. CDR3 nucleotide sequence: TGTGCCAGCAGAAACCGGGACAGGGGTTCCGAGCAGTACTTC. The encoded protein is CASRNRDRGSEQYF.

The chain couples TRBV20-1 to TRBJ1-1; TRBD1 aligns across 8 bases. With 6 bases clipped from V and 0 bases from J, the junction kept 6 bases outside the gene matches. From germline, CDR1 is DFQATT and CDR2 SNEGSKA (reference sequence). The CDR3 is 14 amino acids. The CDR3 spells CSAYRDRMNTEAFF. The CDR3 DNA reads as TGCAGTGCCTACAGGGACAGGATGAACACTGAAGCTTTCTTT.